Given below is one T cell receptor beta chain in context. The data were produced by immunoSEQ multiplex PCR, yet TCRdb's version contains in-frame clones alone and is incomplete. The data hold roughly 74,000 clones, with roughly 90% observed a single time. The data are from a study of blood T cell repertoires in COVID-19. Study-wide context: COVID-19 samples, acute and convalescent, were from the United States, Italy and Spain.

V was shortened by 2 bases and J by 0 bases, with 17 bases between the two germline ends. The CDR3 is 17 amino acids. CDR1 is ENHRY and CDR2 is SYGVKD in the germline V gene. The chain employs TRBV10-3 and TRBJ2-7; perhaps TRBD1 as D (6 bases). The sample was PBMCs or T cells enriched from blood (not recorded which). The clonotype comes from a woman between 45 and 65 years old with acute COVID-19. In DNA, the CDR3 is TGTGCCATCAGTGAGCCCCCCGACAGGCCTAGCTCCTACGAGCAGTACTTC. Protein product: CAISEPPDRPSSYEQYF.